These T cell receptor beta chains were read from a single sample in a study of blood T cell repertoires in COVID-19. This table comes from immunoSEQ multiplex PCR, and its TCRdb copy is limited to in-frame clones, with some not included. This table has about 250,000 clones, 86% appearing once. The material sequenced was peripheral blood. The receptors stem from a woman of 80 years or more with COVID-19, enrolled during active disease. The CDR3 runs from the conserved cysteine through the conserved F or W. D genes are given only for firm matches. Clone size is not always given. Where it is, it says once, few, many or a class for expanded clones.

J: TRBJ1-4; V: TRBV28; D: .; size: once; length: 14; CDR3: CASRPQGHNEKLFF; DNA: TGTGCCAGCAGACCACAGGGACATAATGAAAAACTGTTTTTT
J: TRBJ1-1; V: TRBV7-9; D: .; size: .; length: 13; CDR3: CASSLVGVTEAFF; DNA: TGTGCCAGCAGCTTAGTAGGGGTTACTGAAGCTTTCTTT
J: TRBJ1-4; V: TRBV19; D: .; size: .; length: 16; CDR3: CASSTRTVGDNEKLFF; DNA: TGTGCCAGTAGTACACGGACAGTCGGGGATAATGAAAAACTGTTTTTT
J: TRBJ1-5; V: TRBV23-1; D: TRBD1; size: .; length: 13; CDR3: CASSQQGDQPQHF; DNA: TGCGCCAGCAGTCAACAGGGGGATCAGCCCCAGCATTTT
J: TRBJ1-2; V: TRBV6-4; D: .; size: .; length: 13; CDR3: CASSEQLHYGYTF; DNA: TGTGCCAGCAGTGAACAGCTACACTATGGCTACACCTTC
J: TRBJ2-7; V: TRBV7-2; D: .; size: .; length: 13; CDR3: CASSAPSSYEQYF; DNA: TGTGCCAGCAGCGCGCCGTCTAGCTACGAGCAGTACTTC
J: TRBJ2-2; V: TRBV5-1; D: TRBD1; size: once; length: 15; CDR3: CASRYPGQGTGELFF; DNA: TGCGCCAGCAGGTATCCGGGACAGGGGACCGGGGAGCTGTTTTTT
J: TRBJ1-4; V: TRBV5-4; D: TRBD1; size: .; length: 15; CDR3: CASSLAGTGNEKLFF; DNA: TGTGCCAGCAGCTTGGCCGGGACAGGGAACGAAAAACTGTTTTTT
J: TRBJ1-2; V: TRBV29-1; D: TRBD1; size: few; length: 16; CDR3: CSVDAIETGKNYGYTF; DNA: TGCAGCGTTGATGCAATTGAGACAGGGAAAAACTATGGCTACACCTTC
J: TRBJ2-3; V: TRBV9; D: TRBD2; size: .; length: 16; CDR3: CASRLTSGGNTDTQYF; DNA: TGTGCCAGCCGACTTACTAGCGGGGGGAACACAGATACGCAGTATTTT
J: TRBJ2-2; V: TRBV2; D: .; size: .; length: 15; CDR3: CASSISSRNTGELFF; DNA: TGTGCCAGCAGTATTTCTAGCCGGAACACCGGGGAGCTGTTTTTT
J: TRBJ2-1; V: TRBV19; D: .; size: .; length: 14; CDR3: CASSNSWGLADQFF; DNA: TGTGCCAGTAGTAATTCGTGGGGACTCGCGGACCAGTTCTTC
J: TRBJ2-5; V: TRBV24-1; D: .; size: .; length: 15; CDR3: CATSDPTGNQETQYF; DNA: TGTGCCACCAGTGATCCGACGGGAAACCAAGAGACCCAGTACTTC
J: TRBJ1-3; V: TRBV10-3; D: .; size: .; length: 15; CDR3: CAISESGLKGDTIYF; DNA: TGTGCCATCAGTGAGTCCGGACTCAAGGGAGACACCATATATTTT
J: TRBJ1-2; V: TRBV7-2; D: TRBD1; size: few; length: 14; CDR3: CASSGGTGAYGYTF; DNA: TGTGCCAGCAGCGGCGGGACAGGGGCCTATGGCTACACCTTC
J: TRBJ1-1; V: TRBV28; D: TRBD1; size: .; length: 12; CDR3: CASLQGGLEILF; DNA: TGTGCCAGCCTGCAGGGGGGTTTAGAGATTCTCTTT
J: TRBJ1-3; V: TRBV5-1; D: .; size: once; length: 16; CDR3: CASSLQQGFSGNTIYF; DNA: TGCGCCAGCAGCTTACAACAGGGATTCTCTGGAAACACCATATATTTT
J: TRBJ2-7; V: TRBV11-2; D: .; size: few; length: 16; CDR3: CASSLGANQISYEQYF; DNA: TGTGCCAGCAGCTTAGGGGCTAACCAAATCTCCTACGAGCAGTACTTC
J: TRBJ2-3; V: TRBV9; D: .; size: .; length: 15; CDR3: CASSVVLAGTDTQYF; DNA: TGTGCCAGCAGCGTAGTGTTAGCGGGCACAGATACGCAGTATTTT
J: TRBJ1-2; V: TRBV7-9; D: .; size: .; length: 16; CDR3: CASSLAPVRGTYGYTF; DNA: TGTGCCAGCAGCTTAGCCCCAGTACGGGGGACCTATGGCTACACCTTC
J: TRBJ2-3; V: TRBV3-1/TRBV3-2; D: TRBD2; size: .; length: 15; CDR3: CASSQRGGSTDTQYF; DNA: TGTGCCAGCAGCCAACGCGGGGGTAGCACAGATACGCAGTATTTT
J: TRBJ1-5; V: TRBV3-1/TRBV3-2; D: .; size: .; length: 14; CDR3: CASSQDSTNQPQHF; DNA: TGTGCCAGCAGCCAAGATAGCACCAATCAGCCCCAGCATTTT
J: TRBJ1-4; V: TRBV6-5; D: .; size: .; length: 14; CDR3: CASTRLATSEKLFF; DNA: TGTGCCAGCACCAGACTTGCAACTAGTGAAAAACTGTTTTTT
J: TRBJ2-3; V: TRBV19; D: TRBD2; size: .; length: 13; CDR3: CASSGLAGEREDF; DNA: TGTGCCAGTAGTGGGCTAGCGGGGGAGCGAGAGGATTTT
J: TRBJ1-3; V: TRBV28; D: .; size: .; length: 14; CDR3: CASRNQGSGNTIYF; DNA: TGTGCCAGCAGGAACCAGGGATCTGGAAACACCATATATTTT
J: TRBJ1-6; V: TRBV3-1/TRBV3-2; D: .; size: .; length: 14; CDR3: CASSQRQGNSPLHF; DNA: TGTGCCAGCAGCCAAAGGCAGGGAAACTCACCCCTCCACTTT
J: TRBJ2-3; V: TRBV29-1; D: TRBD2; size: .; length: 15; CDR3: CSVRLAGGIADTQYF; DNA: TGCAGCGTCCGACTAGCGGGGGGGATCGCAGATACGCAGTATTTT
J: TRBJ1-1; V: TRBV30; D: .; size: .; length: 12; CDR3: CAWSRRSTEAFF; DNA: TGTGCCTGGAGTCGACGGAGCACTGAAGCTTTCTTT
J: TRBJ2-3; V: TRBV7-9; D: .; size: .; length: 15; CDR3: CASSPMGGTTDTQYF; DNA: TGTGCCAGCAGCCCTATGGGGGGTACCACAGATACGCAGTATTTT
J: TRBJ2-7; V: TRBV21-1; D: .; size: few; length: 15; CDR3: CASSKGGGSTYEQYF; DNA: TGTGCCAGCAGCAAAGGCGGCGGCAGTACCTACGAGCAGTACTTC
J: TRBJ2-2; V: TRBV3-1/TRBV3-2; D: .; size: once; length: 11; CDR3: CASTVEGELFF; DNA: TGTGCCAGCACCGTCGAGGGGGAGCTGTTTTTT
J: TRBJ1-5; V: TRBV6-2/TRBV6-3; D: .; size: .; length: 14; CDR3: CASSYMDTNQPQHF; DNA: TGTGCCAGCAGTTACATGGACACCAATCAGCCCCAGCATTTT
J: TRBJ2-2; V: TRBV27; D: TRBD2; size: .; length: 18; CDR3: CASSLRPSGRTNTGELFF; DNA: TGTGCCAGCAGTTTACGCCCTAGCGGGAGGACCAACACCGGGGAGCTGTTTTTT
J: TRBJ1-2; V: TRBV28; D: .; size: once; length: 11; CDR3: CALQLGYGYTF; DNA: TGTGCCCTTCAACTTGGCTATGGCTACACCTTC
J: TRBJ1-2; V: TRBV28; D: .; size: .; length: 15; CDR3: CASSPGNPSNQGYTF; DNA: TGTGCCAGCAGTCCCGGGAACCCCTCAAATCAGGGCTACACCTTC
J: TRBJ2-3; V: TRBV3-1/TRBV3-2; D: .; size: .; length: 16; CDR3: CASSQYLADRPGTQYF; DNA: TGTGCCAGCAGCCAATACCTCGCCGACCGTCCGGGAACGCAGTATTTT
J: TRBJ2-1; V: TRBV7-2; D: TRBD2; size: .; length: 16; CDR3: CASSISSGRSYNEQFF; DNA: TGTGCCAGCAGCATTTCTAGCGGGAGGTCCTACAATGAGCAGTTCTTC
J: TRBJ1-1; V: TRBV28; D: .; size: few; length: 14; CDR3: CASSLSTLGTEAFF; DNA: TGTGCCAGCAGTTTATCCACCCTCGGGACTGAAGCTTTCTTT
J: TRBJ1-2; V: TRBV5-4; D: .; size: .; length: 13; CDR3: CASSWVGGYGYTF; DNA: TGTGCCAGCAGCTGGGTGGGGGGCTATGGCTACACCTTC
J: TRBJ1-3; V: TRBV6-5; D: .; size: .; length: 16; CDR3: CASSLAALGSGNTIYF; DNA: TGTGCCAGCAGTTTGGCGGCTCTGGGCTCTGGAAACACCATATATTTT
J: TRBJ1-1; V: TRBV19; D: TRBD1; size: .; length: 13; CDR3: CASSPEYRGEAFF; DNA: TGTGCCAGTAGTCCAGAATACAGGGGAGAAGCTTTCTTT
J: TRBJ2-2; V: TRBV5-1; D: TRBD2; size: .; length: 14; CDR3: CASSPIAGAGELFF; DNA: TGCGCCAGCAGCCCTATAGCGGGCGCCGGGGAGCTGTTTTTT
J: TRBJ1-1; V: TRBV27; D: .; size: .; length: 13; CDR3: CASRSQGNTEAFF; DNA: TGTGCCAGCAGGTCGCAGGGGAACACTGAAGCTTTCTTT
J: TRBJ1-4; V: TRBV18; D: .; size: .; length: 15; CDR3: CASSPMGAPNEKLFF; DNA: TGTGCCAGCTCACCTATGGGGGCACCTAATGAAAAACTGTTTTTT
J: TRBJ1-5; V: TRBV10-3; D: TRBD1; size: .; length: 15; CDR3: CAISEGGQGHQPQHF; DNA: TGTGCCATCAGTGAGGGAGGACAGGGACATCAGCCCCAGCATTTT
J: TRBJ2-2; V: TRBV10-3; D: .; size: .; length: 14; CDR3: CAISEFGDTGELFF; DNA: TGTGCCATCAGTGAGTTCGGGGACACCGGGGAGCTGTTTTTT
J: TRBJ1-2; V: TRBV3-1/TRBV3-2; D: .; size: .; length: 13; CDR3: CASSQQVYYGYTF; DNA: TGTGCCAGCAGCCAACAGGTTTACTATGGCTACACCTTC
J: TRBJ1-5; V: TRBV19; D: .; size: once; length: 16; CDR3: CASSIWGRASNQPQHF; DNA: TGTGCCAGTAGTATATGGGGCAGGGCTAGCAATCAGCCCCAGCATTTT
J: TRBJ2-5; V: TRBV7-2; D: .; size: .; length: 14; CDR3: CASEGGGGQETQYF; DNA: TGTGCCAGCGAAGGGGGGGGAGGCCAAGAGACCCAGTACTTC
J: TRBJ1-6; V: TRBV4-2; D: .; size: many; length: 15; CDR3: CASSQDKDSNSPLHF; DNA: TGTGCCAGCAGCCAAGATAAGGACAGTAATTCACCCCTCCACTTT
J: TRBJ1-1; V: TRBV19; D: .; size: .; length: 17; CDR3: CASSKITGAPMNTEAFF; DNA: TGTGCCAGTAGTAAGATAACGGGAGCGCCCATGAACACTGAAGCTTTCTTT
J: TRBJ1-1; V: TRBV12-3/TRBV12-4; D: .; size: .; length: 12; CDR3: CASSLGGTTAFF; DNA: TGTGCCAGCAGTTTAGGGGGGACAACTGCTTTCTTT
J: TRBJ1-4; V: TRBV28; D: TRBD1; size: .; length: 14; CDR3: CASSSDRAYEKLFF; DNA: TGTGCCAGCAGTTCGGACAGGGCCTACGAAAAACTGTTTTTT
J: TRBJ2-7; V: TRBV11-2; D: .; size: .; length: 17; CDR3: CASSLVGRRGRAYEQYF; DNA: TGTGCCAGCAGCTTGGTTGGTCGCAGGGGCAGGGCCTACGAGCAGTACTTC
J: TRBJ1-1; V: TRBV9; D: .; size: .; length: 13; CDR3: CASSVAMNTEAFF; DNA: TGTGCCAGCAGCGTAGCCATGAACACTGAAGCTTTCTTT